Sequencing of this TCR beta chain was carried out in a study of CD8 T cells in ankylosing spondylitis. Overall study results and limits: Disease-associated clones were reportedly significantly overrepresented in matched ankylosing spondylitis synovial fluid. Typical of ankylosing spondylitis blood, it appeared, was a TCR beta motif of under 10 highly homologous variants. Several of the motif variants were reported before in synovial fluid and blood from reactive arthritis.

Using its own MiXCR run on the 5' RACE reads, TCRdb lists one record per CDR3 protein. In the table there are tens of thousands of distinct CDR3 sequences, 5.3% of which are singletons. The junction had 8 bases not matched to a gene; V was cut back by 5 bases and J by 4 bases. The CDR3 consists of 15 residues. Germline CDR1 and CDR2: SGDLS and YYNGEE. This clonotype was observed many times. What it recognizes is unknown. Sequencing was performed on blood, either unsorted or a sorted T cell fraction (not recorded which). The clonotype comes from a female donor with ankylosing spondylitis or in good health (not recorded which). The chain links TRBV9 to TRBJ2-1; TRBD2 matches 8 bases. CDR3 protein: CASSRTGGPYNEQFF. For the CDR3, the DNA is TGTGCCAGCAGTAGGACGGGAGGGCCTTACAATGAGCAGTTCTTC.